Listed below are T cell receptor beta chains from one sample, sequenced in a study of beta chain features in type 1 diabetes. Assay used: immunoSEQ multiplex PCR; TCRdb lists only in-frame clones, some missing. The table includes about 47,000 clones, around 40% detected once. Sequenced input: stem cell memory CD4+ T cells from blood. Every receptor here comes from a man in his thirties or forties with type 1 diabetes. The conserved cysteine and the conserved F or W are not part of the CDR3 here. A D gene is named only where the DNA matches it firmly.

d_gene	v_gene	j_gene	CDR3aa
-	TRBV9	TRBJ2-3	ASSVVGLSTDTQY
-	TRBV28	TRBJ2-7	ASSLAAYVATYEQY
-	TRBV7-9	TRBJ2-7	ASSATSGEQY
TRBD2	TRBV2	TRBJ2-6	ASTLGLAGGSPKSGANVLT
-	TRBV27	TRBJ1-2	ASSSAGVYGYT
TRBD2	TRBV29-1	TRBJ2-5	SVVSGRLQTQY
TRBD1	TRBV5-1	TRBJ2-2	ASRSQGAIYTGELF
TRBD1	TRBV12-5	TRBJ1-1	ASSPGGGFAEAF
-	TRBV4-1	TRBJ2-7	ASSHPGQLVNEQY
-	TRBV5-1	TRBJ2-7	ASSPRDPAYEQY
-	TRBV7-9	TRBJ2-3	ASSSLGADTQY
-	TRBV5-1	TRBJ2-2	ASSYTTGTTGELF
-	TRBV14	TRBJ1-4	ASSQSIGGGNEKLF
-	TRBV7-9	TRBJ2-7	ASSRGGTNYEQY
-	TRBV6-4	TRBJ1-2	ASRDTGVDYGYT
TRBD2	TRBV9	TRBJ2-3	ASSVTPGLAVRSTTDTQY
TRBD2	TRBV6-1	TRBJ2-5	ASSSGSGETQY
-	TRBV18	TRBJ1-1	ASSPRGRGVMNTEAF
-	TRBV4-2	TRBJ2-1	ASSVGEASREEQF
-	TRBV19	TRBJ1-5	ASSIEAGGNQPQH
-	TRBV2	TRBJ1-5	ASSETLGGGPRQPQH
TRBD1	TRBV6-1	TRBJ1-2	ASSRTGESYGYT
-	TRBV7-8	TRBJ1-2	ASSLGTNYDYT
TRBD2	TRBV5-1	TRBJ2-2	ASGPSGRASSGELF
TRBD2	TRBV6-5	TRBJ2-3	ASSPRTSANTQY
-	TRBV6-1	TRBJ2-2	ASRGTVNTGELF
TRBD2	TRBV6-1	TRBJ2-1	ASSSQLARNEQF
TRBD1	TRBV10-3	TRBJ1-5	AAGQGNEPQH
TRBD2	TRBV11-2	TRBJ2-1	ASSLVITGGGYNEQF
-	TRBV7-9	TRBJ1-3	ASSFGSGSGNTIY
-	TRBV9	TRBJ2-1	ASSVELPGPRGGGEQF
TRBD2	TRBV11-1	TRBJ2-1	ASSAGPGGEQF
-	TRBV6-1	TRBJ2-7	ASSEAGQYEQY
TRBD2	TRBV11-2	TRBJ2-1	ASSSRAGGIHEQF
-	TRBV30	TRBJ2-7	AWSEGIERGGTYEQY
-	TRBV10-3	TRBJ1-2	AIRPRDDYGYT
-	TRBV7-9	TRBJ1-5	ASSRGGGNQPQH